This T cell receptor (beta chain) was recovered during a study of blood T cell repertoires in COVID-19. On the study more broadly: Collection of acute and convalescent COVID-19 samples took place in the United States, Italy and Spain. Sample material is recorded as cDNA or gDNA derived from T cells, B-cell-depleted T cells, or PBMCs.

Germline loops: CDR1 MNHEY, CDR2 SVGAGI. The CDR3 loop spans 13 amino acids. V was clipped by 2 bases and J by 2 bases, with 7 bases between them. In the source study's methods: The authors estimated nucleated cell counts from reference gene primer amplification. Clones were read by immunoSEQ multiplex PCR, and TCRdb kept only the in-frame ones, dropping some. V, J and clone size derive from that table, while D and trimming were established from the DNA sequence. The sample shows 70,000 or so clones, more than 75% of them seen only once. Material: peripheral blood. The receptor was isolated from a man between 50 and 59 years old with acute or convalescent COVID-19. This chain uses TRBV6-5 with TRBJ2-7, with D possibly being TRBD1 (6 bases). The CDR3: CASSYEGAYEQYF. The CDR3 DNA reads TGTGCCAGCAGTTACGAGGGGGCCTACGAGCAGTACTTC.